This T cell receptor beta chain came from a study of a mutant IDH1 vaccine in newly diagnosed glioma (dated by TCRdb to about 2021). Some background on the complete study: Eight vaccinations were administered to patients in weeks 1, 3, 5, 7, 11, 15, 19 and 23, corresponding to visits V03 through V10. Vaccination was initiated 4-6 weeks after radiotherapy alone, or concurrently with temozolomide cycles in the chemotherapy-containing groups. Of the roughly 32 patients who were treated, about 60% were male and approximately 38% were female, and the mean age was about 40 years. Prior to enrollment, standard therapy consisting of radiotherapy alone, temozolomide alone, or radiochemotherapy with temozolomide had been administered to patients, with the combination being received by most patients. Six visits were used for peripheral blood collection: V03 (baseline), V05, V07, V10, V12 and V13. Longitudinal TCRB deep sequencing was done for 25 to 30 treated patients, wherever samples were available for exploratory analyses. General findings and caveats noted by the study authors: The authors stated that sample limitations prevented analyses of patient blood samples from being reproduced. Across multiple MHC alleles, vaccine-induced immune responses were seen in around 93% of patients. Availability determined which PBMC samples were chosen for TCRB deep sequencing. Pseudoprogression appeared unrelated to alterations in the top peripheral T cell clonotypes detected by TCRB sequencing.

The CDR3 starts with the cysteine, ends with the phenylalanine, and has 14 residues. Only CDR3 DNA remains: 42 bases, in frame from the first base. V is pared back by 3 bases and J by 6 bases, with 11 bases lying between the germline termini. Per the germline V gene, SGHAT is the CDR1 and FQNNGV is the CDR2. Library preparation used the immunoSEQ multiplex PCR assay. The hsTCRB Kit was used according to the manufacturer's protocol to amplify rearranged TCR beta chain sequences. Sequencing of TCRB libraries was carried out on an Illumina MiSeq. The authors' pipeline ran thus. Demultiplexing, trimming and gene mapping were performed with the kit vendor's proprietary platform. TCRdb stores this immuneACCESS table with in-frame sequences only. Part of the clones is absent; in the studies checked, under half of the shortfall reflects unresolved V genes, and no reason is known for the rest. The D gene and trimming were derived from the DNA, and the V and J assignments and clone size from that table. The sample table lists about 56,000 clones, around 87% of them with a count of one. The biggest ten clones account for more than 1.1% of the sample.

With respect to this clone: Its antigen is unknown. Per-base quality was not reported, and no clone a single base away is much larger than it.

What the time point label conveys for this sample: week 23, last vaccination. Each vaccine dose was 300 ug of a 20-mer mutant IDH1 peptide in Montanide, given subcutaneously with topical imiquimod. Newly diagnosed WHO grade 3 or 4 IDH1-mutant astrocytomas showing loss of nuclear ATRX were present in the donors. The samples were drawn from NOA16, a multicentre, single-arm, open-label phase I trial in Germany that tested a mutant IDH1 peptide vaccine in humans for the first time. The DNeasy Blood and Tissue Kit was used to extract genomic DNA from EDTA blood for TCRB sequencing. This sequence was found in a man in his forties with glioma. Material: PBMCs, obtained from a glioma patient whose treatment included an IDH1 peptide vaccine. The sequence joins TRBV11-2 to TRBJ1-4, and the D gene may be TRBD1, 5 bases matching. The CDR3 has the sequence CASSFDSGYEKLFF. The nucleotide sequence reads TGTGCCAGCAGCTTCGACAGTGGCTATGAAAAACTGTTTTTT.